These 9 T cell receptor beta chains originate from one sample sequenced in a study of early T cells in non-severe SARS-CoV-2 infection. Via MiXCR, TCRdb re-called the 5' RACE reads, giving one row per CDR3 protein. Of 35,000 to 45,000 distinct CDR3 sequences in the sample, 9% to 15% were seen once. Sequencing input: whole blood. These receptors originate from an adult who was a healthcare worker with PCR-confirmed SARS-CoV-2 infection or an uninfected control (not recorded which).

This clonotype was seen ten or more times. The chain recombines TRBV5-6 with TRBJ2-1; TRBD1 might be the D (5 bases). The CDR3 spans 18 residues. V lost 5 bases and J 0 bases, leaving 21 bases between the germline ends. The germline gives CDR1 SGHDT, CDR2 YYEEEE. CDR3 bases: TGTGCCAGCAGGCGCCTAAAAGGGGTCGAAAACTCCTACAATGAGCAGTTCTTC. It yields the protein CASRRLKGVENSYNEQFF.

The rearrangement joins TRBV28 to TRBJ2-5; D not certain. The CDR3 consists of 12 residues. From germline, CDR1 is MDHEN and CDR2 SYDVKM. V dropped 5 bases and J dropped 5 bases, with 9 bases sitting between them. CDR3: CASSRTDETQYF. DNA of the CDR3: TGTGCCAGCAGTCGAACGGACGAGACCCAGTACTTC.

This clonotype showed up just a few times. The rearrangement links TRBV11-2 to TRBJ2-7, with D perhaps given as TRBD1 or TRBD2 (5 bases each). The germline V gene has CDR1 SGHAT and CDR2 FQNNGV. The CDR3 sequence is 17 residues long. The V and J ends lost 2 bases and 3 bases respectively, with 20 bases between them. In DNA form, the CDR3 reads TGTGCCAGCAGCTTACCTCCTGGGGGAGTGGGGGTCTACGAGCAGTACTTC. Amino acids: CASSLPPGGVGVYEQYF.

This chain links TRBV13 with TRBJ2-5; D is possibly TRBD1 or TRBD2 (6 bases each). Trimming pared 4 bases from V and 5 bases from J, leaving 17 bases between. CDR1 and CDR2 from the germline V gene are PRHDT and FYEKMQ (reference sequence). The length of the CDR3 is 15 residues. The CDR3 sequence: CASSSSLGGRETQYF. CDR3 sequence (DNA): TGTGCCAGCAGCTCGTCCCTGGGGGGCAGGGAGACCCAGTACTTC.

A single count supports this clonotype. The gene calls are TRBV4-2 and TRBJ2-1; possibly TRBD2 for D (6 bases). Between the trimmed V and J ends, which lost 2 bases and 6 bases, there was a span of 11 bases. The CDR3 contains 14 residues. CDR1 LGHNA and CDR2 YNFKEQ come from the germline V gene. In nucleotides, the CDR3 is TGTGCCAGCAGCCAAACCGGGAGCATCAATGAGCAGTTCTTC. Its protein is CASSQTGSINEQFF.

V and J are TRBV5-1 and TRBJ2-5, with unresolved D. Germline V CDR1 and CDR2: SGHRS, YFSETQ. The CDR3 totals 13 residues. Trimming removed 3 bases at V and 3 bases at J, with 9 bases between. The CDR3 here is CASSSILEETQYF. The CDR3 DNA sequence: TGCGCCAGCAGCTCGATCTTAGAAGAGACCCAGTACTTC.

This clonotype was picked up a small number of times. This chain connects TRBV5-1 to TRBJ1-2; D is ambiguous. V was shortened by 1 base and J by 6 bases, with 13 bases between the two germline ends. Germline CDR1 is SGHRS and CDR2 is YFSETQ. The CDR3 loop spans 14 amino acids. CDR3 protein: CASSLIDITDGYTF. CDR3 in DNA: TGCGCCAGCAGCTTGATAGACATAACCGATGGCTACACCTTC.

This clonotype was seen repeatedly, ten times or more. The V and J genes are TRBV20-1 and TRBJ2-7; TRBD2 matches 10 bases. CDR3 size: 16 residues. The trim removed 3 bases at V and 3 bases at J, leaving 11 bases unmatched. Germline-derived CDR1 and CDR2 are DFQATT and SNEGSKA (reference sequence). CDR3: CSARGTSGNRGYEQYF. In DNA form, the CDR3 reads TGCAGTGCTAGGGGTACTAGCGGGAATCGGGGCTACGAGCAGTACTTC.

Remarks on this clonotype: This may stem from a read error, because a much larger clone lies one nucleotide away. The chain links TRBV6-2 or TRBV6-3 to TRBJ1-1; unclear D gene. CDR1 is MNHEY, CDR2 SVGEGT, per germline. CDR3 length: 10 residues. The CDR3, as DNA: TGTACCAGCGTACAAGGAGTAGCTTTCTTT. It yields the protein CTSVQGVAFF.